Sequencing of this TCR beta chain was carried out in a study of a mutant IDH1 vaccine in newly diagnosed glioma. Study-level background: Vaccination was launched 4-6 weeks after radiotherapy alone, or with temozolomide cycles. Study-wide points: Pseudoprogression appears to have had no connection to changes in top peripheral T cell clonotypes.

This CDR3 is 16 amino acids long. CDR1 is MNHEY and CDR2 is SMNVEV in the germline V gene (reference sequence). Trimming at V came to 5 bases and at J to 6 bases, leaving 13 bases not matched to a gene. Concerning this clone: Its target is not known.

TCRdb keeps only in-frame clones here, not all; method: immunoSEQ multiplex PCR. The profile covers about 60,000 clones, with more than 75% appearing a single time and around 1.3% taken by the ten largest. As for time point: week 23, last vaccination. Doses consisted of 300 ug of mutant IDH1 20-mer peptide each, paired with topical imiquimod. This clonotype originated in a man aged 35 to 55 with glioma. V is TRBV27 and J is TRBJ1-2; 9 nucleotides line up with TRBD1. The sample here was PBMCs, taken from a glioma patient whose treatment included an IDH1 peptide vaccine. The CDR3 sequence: CASSPAPRTGVDGYTF. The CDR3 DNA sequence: TGTGCCAGCAGTCCCGCCCCTAGGACAGGGGTCGATGGCTACACCTTC.